The 11 T cell receptor beta chains below all came from one sample that was sequenced in a study of human T cells and chemical hapten exposure. The sample's time point: pre-sensitization, week 0. Treatment specified: therapeutic diphenylcyclopropenone sensitization with weekly scalp DPC. Each CDR3 protein gets one entry after TCRdb re-called the RACE reads with MiXCR. Of about 80,000 distinct CDR3 sequences in the sample, about 14% are singletons; the top ten hold roughly 4.5%. The sequencing here drew on whole blood, taken in connection with sensitization to the hapten diphenylcyclopropenone (DPC). These receptors were collected from a woman aged 45-65 years with alopecia areata. Some clones in this sample may be carry-over from other donors' samples.

The chain has TRBV11-2 and TRBJ2-1, with 10 nucleotides matching TRBD2. V lost 5 bases to trimming and J lost 4 bases; unmatched junction nucleotides: 5. The germline CDR1 and CDR2 sequences are SGHAT and FQNNGV. The CDR3 is made up of 15 amino acids. The CDR3 sequence: CASSPTSGVYNEQFF. In nucleotides, the CDR3 is TGTGCCAGCAGCCCCACTAGCGGGGTATACAATGAGCAGTTCTTC.

This clonotype showed up many times. The chain has TRBV18 and TRBJ1-3, with D unresolved. CDR3 length: 13 residues. CDR1 KGHSH and CDR2 LQKENI come from the germline V gene. V lost 6 bases and J 8 bases, leaving 14 bases between the germline ends. The CDR3 is CASSPSPGDTIYF. CDR3 DNA: TGTGCCAGCTCCCCCTCGCCTGGGGACACCATATATTTT.

This clonotype turned up a few times. The V gene is TRBV5-1, the J gene TRBJ2-2; TRBD2 matches 12 bases. Trimming cost V 4 bases and J 0 bases; bases outside gene matches: 4. There are 17 residues in the CDR3. CDR1 is SGHRS and CDR2 is YFSETQ in the germline V gene. As DNA, the CDR3 is TGCGCCAGCAGCGGGGGACTAGCGGGTGCGAACACCGGGGAGCTGTTTTTT. This sequence encodes CASSGGLAGANTGELFF.

The chain carries TRBV7-9 and TRBJ2-3; D unresolved. Trimming took off 5 bases at V and 1 base at J, with 13 bases between the two ends. CDR3 length: 15 amino acids. Germline loops: CDR1 SEHNR, CDR2 FQNEAQ (reference sequence). DNA of the CDR3: TGTGCCAGCAGCCCTACGGGTCTTCGCACAGATACGCAGTATTTT. Protein product: CASSPTGLRTDTQYF. Full variable domain (missing parts from reference TRBV7-9 and TRBJ2-3): DTGVSQNPRHKITKRGQNVTFRCDPISEHNRLYWYRQTLGQGPEFLTYFQNEAQLEKSRLLSDRFSAERPKGSFSTLEIQRTEQGDSAMYLCASSPTGLRTDTQYFGPGTRLTVL.

There are many counts of this clonotype. The chain joins TRBV6-4 to TRBJ2-2; tentative D call: TRBD2 (5 bases). Per germline, CDR1 MRHNA and CDR2 SNTAGT. Deletions cut 5 bases from V and 6 bases from J, with 10 bases between. CDR3 size: 13 residues. The CDR3 region is CASSLLGAGELFF. In nucleotides, the CDR3 is TGTGCCAGCAGTTTACTAGGCGCCGGGGAGCTGTTTTTT.

In its sample, this clonotype was seen many times. This chain uses TRBV7-2 with TRBJ2-7; D is possibly TRBD2 (6 bases). The CDR3 runs to 18 residues. Per germline, CDR1 SGHTA and CDR2 FQGNSA. V was shortened by 0 bases and J by 2 bases, with 20 bases between the two germline ends. The CDR3 DNA follows: TGTGCCAGCAGCTTAGCGTCCGGGGCTAGCGCCGATCCCTACGAGCAGTACTTC. Amino acids: CASSLASGASADPYEQYF.

The V and J genes are TRBV7-2 and TRBJ1-1; D is unclear. The CDR3 has 13 residues. Deletions cut 3 bases from V and 1 base from J, with 6 bases between. Germline loops: CDR1 SGHTA, CDR2 FQGNSA. This CDR3 is CASSFGENTEAFF. As DNA, the CDR3 is TGTGCCAGCAGCTTTGGGGAGAACACTGAAGCTTTCTTT.

This clonotype was detected ten times or more. V usage is TRBV7-2 and J usage is TRBJ2-1; either TRBD1 or TRBD2 may supply D (5 bases each). Trimming removed 7 bases from V and 8 bases from J, with 12 bases in between. The germline V gene has CDR1 SGHTA and CDR2 FQGNSA. The CDR3 is made up of 12 amino acids. In DNA, the CDR3 is TGTGCCAGCAACGATCGGGACCATGAGCAGTTCTTC. It is translated as CASNDRDHEQFF.

This clonotype was seen a handful of times. This chain connects TRBV28 to TRBJ2-5; 8 nucleotides align to TRBD2. The CDR3 length is 15 residues. V lost 4 bases and J lost 5; bases outside the gene matches: 9. Germline CDR1 reads MDHEN; CDR2 reads SYDVKM. The CDR3 DNA follows: TGTGCCAGCAGTTCCCCCTCGGGCGGGAGGGAGACCCAGTACTTC. The encoded protein is CASSSPSGGRETQYF.

The chain recombines TRBV5-1 with TRBJ2-7, with TRBD2 identical over 8 bases. Germline lookup yields CDR1 SGHRS and CDR2 YFSETQ. Unmatched junction bases numbered 6, after V lost 4 bases and J lost 3 bases. CDR3 length equals 14 residues. This CDR3 reads CASSAVAGGYEQYF. In nucleotides, the CDR3 is TGCGCCAGCAGCGCGGTGGCGGGAGGCTACGAGCAGTACTTC.

The chain has TRBV12-3 or TRBV12-4 and TRBJ2-3; D is possibly TRBD2 (6 bases). CDR3 size: 14 residues. Trimming took 2 bases from V and 5 from J, leaving 11 bases between them. The DNA for the CDR3 is TGTGCCAGCAGTTTATCCGGGAGCGGAGATACGCAGTATTTT. It specifies CASSLSGSGDTQYF.